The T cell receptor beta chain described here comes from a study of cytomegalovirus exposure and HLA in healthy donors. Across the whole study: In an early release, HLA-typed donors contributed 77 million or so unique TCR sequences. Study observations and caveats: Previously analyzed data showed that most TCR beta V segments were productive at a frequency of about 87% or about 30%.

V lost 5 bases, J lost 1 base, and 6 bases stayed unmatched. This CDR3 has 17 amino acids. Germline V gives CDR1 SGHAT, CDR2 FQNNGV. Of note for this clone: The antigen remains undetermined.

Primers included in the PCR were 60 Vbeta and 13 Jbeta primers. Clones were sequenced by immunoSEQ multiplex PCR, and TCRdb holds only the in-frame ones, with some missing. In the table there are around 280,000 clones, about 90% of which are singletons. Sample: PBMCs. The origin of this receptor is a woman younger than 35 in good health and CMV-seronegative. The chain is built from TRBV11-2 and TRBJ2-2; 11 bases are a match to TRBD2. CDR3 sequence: CASSSPLAGVNTGELFF. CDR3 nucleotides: TGTGCCAGCAGCAGCCCACTAGCGGGGGTGAACACCGGGGAGCTGTTTTTT.